The 9 T cell receptor beta chains reported below all come from one sample, sequenced in a study of glioma-infiltrating T cells after dendritic cell vaccination. Assay: immunoSEQ multiplex PCR; the TCRdb copy retains only in-frame clones and omits some. The sample consists of 30,000 to 40,000 clones, 70% to 85% of them appearing once. This material consisted of blood, taken before dendritic cell vaccination. The receptors shown here come from a human donor with glioblastoma.

CDR3 in DNA: TGTGCCAGCAGCAAATCGACAGGGGCCCTTAGGAACACTGAAGCTTTCTTT. This codes for CASSKSTGALRNTEAFF. The chain links TRBV9 to TRBJ1-1, with TRBD1 matching over 8 bases. The CDR3 spans 17 residues. Losses at the gene ends were 4 bases for V and 1 base for J; bases not matched to a gene: 12. Germline CDR1 reads SGDLS; CDR2 reads YYNGEE.

J is TRBJ1-3 and V is TRBV11-2; no clear D gene. The CDR3 length is 13 residues. The V end was cut by 5 bases, the J end by 3 bases, with 8 bases between. In germline, CDR1 is SGHAT, CDR2 FQNNGV. The CDR3 protein is CASSLSLGNTIYF. Written as DNA, the CDR3 is TGTGCCAGCAGCCTAAGCCTTGGAAACACCATATATTTT.

V is TRBV7-2 and J is TRBJ2-7; tentatively, D is TRBD1 (7 bases). V gave up 3 bases and J gave up 3 bases, with 12 bases separating them. CDR3 size: 14 residues. CDR1 SGHTA and CDR2 FQGNSA come from the germline V gene. CDR3 DNA sequence: TGTGCCAGCAGCTTCCAGGGGGGTGGCTACGAGCAGTACTTC. Translated, it gives CASSFQGGGYEQYF.

The chain combines TRBV4-1 with TRBJ1-2; the match to TRBD1 covers 10 bases. Germline lookup yields CDR1 MGHRA and CDR2 YSYEKL. The CDR3 spans 17 residues. J was trimmed by 7 bases and V by 4 bases; bases with no gene match: 15. The CDR3 sequence is CASSLEGPGTGAPGYTF. As DNA, the CDR3 is TGCGCCAGCAGCCTCGAAGGCCCCGGGACAGGGGCGCCTGGCTACACCTTC.

This clone was seen a single time. The chain has TRBV9 and TRBJ2-5; the match to TRBD2 covers 8 bases. There are 16 residues in the CDR3. The V and J ends lost 0 bases and 2 bases, in that order; junction bases with no gene match: 6. The germline V gene encodes CDR1 SGDLS and CDR2 YYNGEE. DNA of the CDR3: TGTGCCAGCAGCGTAGACCCCACGGGGGGGCAAGAGACCCAGTACTTC. It encodes CASSVDPTGGQETQYF.

The genes are TRBV7-6 and TRBJ2-7, with D possibly TRBD1 on 6 matching bases. Germline lookup yields CDR1 SGHVS and CDR2 FNYEAQ. Trimming pared 5 bases from V and 5 bases from J, leaving 16 bases between. This CDR3 has 14 amino acids. As DNA, the CDR3 is TGTGCCAGCAGCGTGCTTACAGGGTACGACGAGCAGTACTTC. Amino acids: CASSVLTGYDEQYF. Based on the CDR3 plus reference TRBV7-6 and TRBJ2-7, the full variable domain is GAGVSQSPRYKVTKRGQDVALRCDPISGHVSLYWYRQALGQGPEFLTYFNYEAQQDKSGLPNDRFSAERPEGSISTLTIQRTEQRDSAMYRCASSVLTGYDEQYFGPGTRLTVT.

V and J are TRBV6-5 and TRBJ1-2; 9 bases agree with TRBD1. Germline V gene lookup returns CDR1 MNHEY and CDR2 SVGAGI. This CDR3 comprises 14 residues. V trimming: 6 bases; J trimming: 5 bases; junction bases outside the gene matches: 7. The CDR3 sequence: CASRREQGAYGYTF. CDR3 sequence (DNA): TGTGCCAGCAGGCGGGAACAGGGGGCTTATGGCTACACCTTC.

This sequence joins TRBV30 and TRBJ1-1; maybe TRBD1 (5 bases). CDR1 is GTSNPN and CDR2 is SVGIG in the germline V gene (reference sequence). The CDR3 is 14 amino acids. Trimming left V 2 bases short and J 5 bases short, with 15 bases between. Written as DNA, the CDR3 is TGTGCCTGGAGTCGGTATAGCTCAGGGACTGAAGCTTTCTTT. This sequence encodes CAWSRYSSGTEAFF.

The chain uses TRBV7-6 and TRBJ1-1; the match to TRBD1 covers 8 bases. This CDR3 contains 14 residues. V shed 4 bases, J shed 2 bases, and the junction held 3 bases outside the gene matches. In germline, CDR1 is SGHVS, CDR2 FNYEAQ. Written as DNA, the CDR3 is TGTGCCAGCAGCTCCGGACAGGGAAACACTGAAGCTTTCTTT. Translating it yields CASSSGQGNTEAFF.